This T cell receptor (beta chain) came from a study of shared clonotypes between healthy human individuals. Study summary: CD4 naive and memory got three plates each, CD8 naive two, CD8 memory one. Findings of the study overall: Clonotypes which were not shared had lower generation probabilities than clonotypes that all four donors shared. Sequencing depth was expected to affect clonotype sharing among donors.

Adult donors, all healthy and HIV-negative, had no recent acute infections or vaccinations. Turning to this clone: The target antigen is unknown.

The V end was cut by 5 bases, the J end by 5 bases, with 12 bases between. This CDR3 has 14 amino acids. Germline CDR1 and CDR2: SGHTA and FQGTGA. Only in-frame clones appear in the TCRdb table, and some are missing; sequencing was by immunoSEQ multiplex PCR. The sample consists of roughly 1,000,000 clones, about four fifths of them appearing once. Sequencing was performed on memory CD4+ T cells from PBMCs. Subset denoted: CD45RA-negative fraction. This TCR derives from a young man in good health. Some clones in this sample may be carry-over from other donors' samples. V is TRBV7-3 and J is TRBJ2-2; a weak D match, TRBD1 (6 bases). The CDR3 reads CASSTGQGTGELFF. The DNA of the CDR3 is TGTGCCAGCAGCACGGGACAAGGGACCGGGGAGCTGTTTTTT.